These 2 T cell receptor beta chains share one sample of origin, sequenced in a study of blood T cell repertoires in COVID-19. Repertoires were generated with immunoSEQ multiplex PCR, while TCRdb's copy carries only in-frame clones and drops some. This sample carries a few hundred thousand clones, more than 70% of them seen once, and the ten largest clones take around 1.2%. The material sequenced was peripheral blood. These receptors were taken from a woman aged 50 to 60 with acute or convalescent COVID-19.

The chain is built from TRBV30 and TRBJ2-3, with 8 positions matching TRBD2. Germline V gene lookup returns CDR1 GTSNPN and CDR2 SVGIG (reference sequence). With 2 bases clipped from V and 14 bases from J, the junction kept 12 bases outside the gene matches. The CDR3 is 13 amino acids. The DNA of the CDR3 is TGTGCCTGGAGTTCACAGACTAGCGAAGTCCCGTATTTT. Translating gives CAWSSQTSEVPYF.

This chain connects TRBV30 to TRBJ2-3; possibly TRBD2 for D (6 bases). Trimming took off 5 bases at V and 0 bases at J, with 12 bases between the two ends. CDR1 and CDR2 (germline): GTSNPN, SVGIG (reference sequence). This CDR3 has 14 residues. In DNA, the CDR3 is TGTGCCTGGGGGGGGATTTGGAGCACAGATACGCAGTATTTT. This gives the protein CAWGGIWSTDTQYF.